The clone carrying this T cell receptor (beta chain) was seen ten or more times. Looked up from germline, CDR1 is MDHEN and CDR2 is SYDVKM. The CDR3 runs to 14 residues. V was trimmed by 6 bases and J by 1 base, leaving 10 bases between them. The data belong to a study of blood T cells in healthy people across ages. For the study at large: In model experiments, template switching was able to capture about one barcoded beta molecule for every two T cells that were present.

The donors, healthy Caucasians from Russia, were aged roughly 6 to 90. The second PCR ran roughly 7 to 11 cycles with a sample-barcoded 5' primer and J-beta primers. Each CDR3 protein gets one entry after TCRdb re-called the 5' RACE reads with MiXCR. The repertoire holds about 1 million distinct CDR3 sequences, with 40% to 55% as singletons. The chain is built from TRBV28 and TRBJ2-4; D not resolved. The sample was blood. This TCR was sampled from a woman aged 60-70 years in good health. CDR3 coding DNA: TGTGCCAGCAGGCGTCAGTCGGCCAAAAACATTCAGTACTTC. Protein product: CASRRQSAKNIQYF.